Many counts were recorded for the clone carrying this T cell receptor (beta chain). Its matching antigen is unknown. The study amplified TCR beta CDR3 regions using RNA transcripts. HTBI primers were employed in first-round RT-PCR, then a second-round multiplex PCR followed. TCRdb called the multiplex PCR reads again in MiXCR, with one record for every CDR3 protein. The data hold hundreds of thousands of distinct CDR3 sequences, with around 21% observed a single time. The sample comes from a study of Graves' ophthalmopathy and Graves' hyperthyroidism. Notes on the study in general: The model achieved roughly 66% sensitivity and about 76% specificity for ophthalmopathy progression.

CDR1 LNHNV and CDR2 YYDKDF come from the germline V gene (reference sequence). Germline trimming cut 1 base from V and 6 bases from J; bases unmatched to any gene: 9. The length of the CDR3 is 16 residues. This sequence was found in a woman under 30 with stable Graves' hyperthyroidism. The specimen sequenced was peripheral blood. This chain uses TRBV15 with TRBJ2-4; 7 bases map to TRBD2. The CDR3 sequence: CATSRGHGGFGNIQYF. In nucleotides, the CDR3 is TGTGCCACCAGCAGAGGCCACGGGGGGTTCGGAAACATTCAGTACTTC.